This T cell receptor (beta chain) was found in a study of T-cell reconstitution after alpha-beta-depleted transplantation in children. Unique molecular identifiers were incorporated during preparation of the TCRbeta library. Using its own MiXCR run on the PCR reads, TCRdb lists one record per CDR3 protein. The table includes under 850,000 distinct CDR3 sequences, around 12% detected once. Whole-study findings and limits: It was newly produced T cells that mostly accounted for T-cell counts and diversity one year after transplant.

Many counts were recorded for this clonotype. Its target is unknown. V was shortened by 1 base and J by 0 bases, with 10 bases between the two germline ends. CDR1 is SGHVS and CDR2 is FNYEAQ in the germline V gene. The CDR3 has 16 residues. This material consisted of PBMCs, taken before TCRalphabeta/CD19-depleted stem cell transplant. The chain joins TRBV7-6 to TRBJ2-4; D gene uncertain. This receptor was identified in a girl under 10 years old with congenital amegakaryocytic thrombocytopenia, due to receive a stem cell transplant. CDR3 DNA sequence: TGTGCCAGCAGCTTAGAGGCTGGCCTAGCCAAAAACATTCAGTACTTC. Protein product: CASSLEAGLAKNIQYF.